The entry below gives a single T cell receptor beta chain sequence along with its context. These data originate in a study of blood T cell repertoires in COVID-19. Study-wide background: From the United States, Italy and Spain came samples of acute and convalescent COVID-19.

The CDR3 totals 16 residues. The germline V gene has CDR1 SGHRS and CDR2 YFSETQ. Trimming removed 4 bases from V and 4 bases from J, with 20 bases in between. In the original processing: Estimates of nucleated cell counts were drawn from the amplification of reference gene primers. Only in-frame clones appear in the TCRdb table, and some are missing; sequencing was by immunoSEQ multiplex PCR. Clone size and V and J calls were adopted from that table, with D and trimming inferred from the DNA. In the table there are 80,000 to 130,000 clones, over 75% of which are singletons. The rearrangement uses TRBV5-1 and TRBJ1-2; D is possibly TRBD1 (5 bases). This sequence was found in an older woman with acute or convalescent COVID-19. The sample was peripheral blood. As DNA, the CDR3 is TGCGCCAGCAGCCCCTTAGGGGCTTCGGGGGGCTATGGCTACACCTTC. Translation: CASSPLGASGGYGYTF. Based on the CDR3 plus reference TRBV5-1 and TRBJ1-2, the full variable domain is KAGVTQTPRYLIKTRGQQVTLSCSPISGHRSVSWYQQTPGQGLQFLFEYFSETQRNKGNFPGRFSGRQFSNSRSEMNVSTLELGDSALYLCASSPLGASGGYGYTFGSGTRLTVV.